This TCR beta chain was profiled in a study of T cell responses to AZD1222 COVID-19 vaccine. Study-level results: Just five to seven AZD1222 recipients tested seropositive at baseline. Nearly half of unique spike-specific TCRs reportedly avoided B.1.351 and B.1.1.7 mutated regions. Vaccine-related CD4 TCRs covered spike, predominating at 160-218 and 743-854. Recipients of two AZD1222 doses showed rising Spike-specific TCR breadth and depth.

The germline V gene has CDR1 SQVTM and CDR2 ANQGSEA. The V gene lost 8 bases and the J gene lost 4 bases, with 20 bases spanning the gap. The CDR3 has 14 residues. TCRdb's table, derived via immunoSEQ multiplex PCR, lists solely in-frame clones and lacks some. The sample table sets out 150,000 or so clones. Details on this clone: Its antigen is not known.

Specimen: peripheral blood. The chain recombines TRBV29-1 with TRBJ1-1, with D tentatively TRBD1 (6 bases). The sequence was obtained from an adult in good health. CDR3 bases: TGCAGCTGTGGGGGCGGGGGGGTTGGCACTGAAGCTTTCTTT. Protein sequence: CSCGGGGVGTEAFF.